Described below is a single T cell receptor (beta chain) sequence and its context. The antigen remains undetermined. Replicate PCRs for unsorted PBMC used 300 ng DNA (around 30,000 T cell genomes). Sequencing was performed with immunoSEQ multiplex PCR; in TCRdb, only in-frame clones are kept and a portion is missing. Of 450,000 to 500,000 clones listed, 81% are singletons. This entry comes from a study of shared clonotypes between healthy human individuals. General study findings and limits: The small donor group covered limited genetic and exposure diversity. Sequencing depth was expected to influence donor clonotype sharing.

Unsorted samples, those not sorted, used 84 million or so PBMCs for genomic DNA. The TCR originated in a woman aged 40 to 50 in good health. Some clones in this sample may be carry-over from other donors' samples. Sequenced input: PBMCs.

The CDR3 loop reads CASSDGGFWQPQHF. CDR3 nucleotides: TGTGCCAGCAGTGACGGCGGGTTTTGGCAGCCCCAGCATTTT. This chain links TRBV25-1 with TRBJ1-5, with D hard to call. The CDR3 contains 14 residues. Germline CDR1 is MGHDK and CDR2 is SYGVNS. V was pared by 3 bases and J by 7 bases, with 13 bases between.